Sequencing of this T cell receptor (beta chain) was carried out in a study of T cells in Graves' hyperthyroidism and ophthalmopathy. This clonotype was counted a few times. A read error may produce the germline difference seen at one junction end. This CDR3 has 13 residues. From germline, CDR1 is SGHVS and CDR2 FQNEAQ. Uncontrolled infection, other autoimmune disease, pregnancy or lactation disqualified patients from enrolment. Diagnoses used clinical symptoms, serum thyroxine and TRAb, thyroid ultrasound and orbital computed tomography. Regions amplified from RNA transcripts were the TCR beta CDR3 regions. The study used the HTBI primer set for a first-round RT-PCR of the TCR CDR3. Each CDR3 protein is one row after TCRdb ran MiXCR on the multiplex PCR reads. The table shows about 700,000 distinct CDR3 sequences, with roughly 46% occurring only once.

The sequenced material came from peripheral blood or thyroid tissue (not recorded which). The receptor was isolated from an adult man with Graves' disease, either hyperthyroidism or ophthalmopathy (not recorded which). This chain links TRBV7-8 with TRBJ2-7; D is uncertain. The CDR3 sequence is CASSLYPVGEQHF. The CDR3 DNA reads TGTGCCAGCAGCTTATACCCCGTTGGCGAGCAGCACTTC. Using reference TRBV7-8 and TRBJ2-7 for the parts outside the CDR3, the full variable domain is GAGVSQSPRYKVAKRGQDVALRCDPISGHVSLFWYQQALGQGPEFLTYFQNEAQLDKSGLPSDRFFAERPEGSVSTLKIQRTQQEDSAVYLCASSLYPVGEQHFGPGTRLTVT.